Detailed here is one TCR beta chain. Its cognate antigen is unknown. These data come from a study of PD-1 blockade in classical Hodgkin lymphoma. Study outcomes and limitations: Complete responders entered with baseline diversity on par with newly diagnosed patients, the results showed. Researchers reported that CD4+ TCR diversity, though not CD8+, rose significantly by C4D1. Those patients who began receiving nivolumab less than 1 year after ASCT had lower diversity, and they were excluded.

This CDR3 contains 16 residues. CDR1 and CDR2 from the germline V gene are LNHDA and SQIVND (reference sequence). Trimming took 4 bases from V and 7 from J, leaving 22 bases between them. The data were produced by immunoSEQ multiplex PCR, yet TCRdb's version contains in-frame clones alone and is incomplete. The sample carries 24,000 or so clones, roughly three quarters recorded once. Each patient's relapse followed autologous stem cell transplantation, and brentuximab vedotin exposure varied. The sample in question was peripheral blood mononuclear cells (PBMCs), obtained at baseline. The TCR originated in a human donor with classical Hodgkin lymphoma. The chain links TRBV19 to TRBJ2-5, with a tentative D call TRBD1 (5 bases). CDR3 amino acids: CASSKGMDGAGWTQYF. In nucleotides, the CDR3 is TGTGCCAGTAGTAAAGGGATGGACGGAGCAGGGTGGACCCAGTACTTC.